Listed below are T cell receptor beta chains from one sample, sequenced in a study of cytomegalovirus exposure and HLA in healthy donors. Here immunoSEQ multiplex PCR was the method, and the copy in TCRdb shows in-frame clones only, minus some. The repertoire has some 150,000 clones, 94% of them found once; the top ten carry approximately 1.8%. The sequenced sample consisted of PBMCs. The receptors were sampled from a man between 18 and 29 years old in good health and CMV-seropositive. Each CDR3 is given with its conserved first and last residue. D genes are given only for firm matches. Clone sizes are given selectively: once, few, many, or a class where the clone is expanded.

>NA|NA|TRBJ2-5|14|TRBV5-1
TGCGCCAGCAGCCCGGGACTGATTCAAGAGACCCAGTACTTC
CASSPGLIQETQYF
>NA|NA|TRBJ1-2|14|TRBV30
TGTGCCTGGTTTAAACAGGGAGGGAACTATGGCTACACCTTC
CAWFKQGGNYGYTF
>NA|TRBD2|TRBJ2-1|12|TRBV2
TGTGCCAGCAGCGGACTAGCGGGTGAGCAGTTCTTC
CASSGLAGEQFF
>NA|TRBD1|TRBJ1-1|15|TRBV28
TGTGCCAGCAGTTTAATGGGGACAGGGGACACTGAAGCTTTCTTT
CASSLMGTGDTEAFF
>NA|NA|TRBJ2-2|12|TRBV18
TGTGCCAGCTCACTCGGACAGCTGGGGCTGTTTTTT
CASSLGQLGLFF
>NA|TRBD1|TRBJ2-2|15|TRBV27
TGTGCCACTCGACAGGGGGCGAAAATTACCGGGGAGCTGTTTTTT
CATRQGAKITGELFF
>NA|NA|TRBJ1-5|14|TRBV2
TGTGCCAGCAGCTCCGGGGGGGGAAATCAGCCCCAGCATTTT
CASSSGGGNQPQHF
>NA|TRBD1|TRBJ2-7|11|TRBV29-1
TGCAGCGGACAGGGAGACGGCGAGCAGTACTTC
CSGQGDGEQYF
>NA|TRBD1|TRBJ2-7|17|TRBV10-3
TGTGCCATCAGTGAGCCCCTAGACTCCAGGGGGTCCTACGAGCAGTACTTC
CAISEPLDSRGSYEQYF
>NA|NA|TRBJ1-1|17|TRBV14
TGTGCCAGCAGCCATTTCAGGGGATCCTTGGGGAACACTGAAGCTTTCTTT
CASSHFRGSLGNTEAFF
>once|NA|TRBJ2-7|14|TRBV6-5
TGTGCCACCCACGTCGAAGCAGGCAGCTACGAGCAGTACTTC
CATHVEAGSYEQYF
>NA|NA|TRBJ2-6|16|TRBV4-1
TGCGCCAGCAGCCAAGATTGGAGCTCTGGGGCCAACGTCCTGACTTTC
CASSQDWSSGANVLTF
>NA|NA|TRBJ2-3|15|TRBV5-4
TGTGCCAGCAGCTTCGTCGGTGGGAGCGGAGATACGCAGTATTTT
CASSFVGGSGDTQYF
>NA|NA|TRBJ2-3|12|TRBV7-2
TGTGCCAGCGCCTTTCAGGGCGGTACGCAGTATTTT
CASAFQGGTQYF
>NA|NA|TRBJ2-7|13|TRBV2
TGTGCCAGCAGCACCAGGGTATCATACGAGCAGTACTTC
CASSTRVSYEQYF
>NA|TRBD2|TRBJ2-1|13|TRBV14
TGTGCCAGCGGGAGGGTGACCTACAATGAGCAGTTCTTC
CASGRVTYNEQFF
>NA|TRBD1|TRBJ2-2|15|TRBV27
TGTGCCAGCAGTTCCTGGACAGGTCCGACCGGGGAGCTGTTTTTT
CASSSWTGPTGELFF
>few|TRBD2|TRBJ2-7|14|TRBV6-5
TGTGCCAGCAGGAGACTAGCGGGAGACAGCGAGCAGTACTTC
CASRRLAGDSEQYF
>NA|TRBD1|TRBJ2-7|16|TRBV30
TGTGCCTGGAGCCCAGGAACGACAGGGCCCCACTTGGAGCAGTACTTC
CAWSPGTTGPHLEQYF
>NA|NA|TRBJ2-7|16|TRBV11-2
TGTGCCAGCAGCTTAGCGTCAGGGGAGATCGCCTACGAGCAGTACTTC
CASSLASGEIAYEQYF
>NA|NA|TRBJ2-1|16|TRBV27
TGTGCCAGCAGTTTATCGCAGGAGGGGAGGTTAGGTGAGCAGTTCTTC
CASSLSQEGRLGEQFF
>NA|NA|TRBJ2-4|12|TRBV7-9
TGTGCCAGCAGCTTGCCGGGACTCAAACAGTACTTC
CASSLPGLKQYF
>few|NA|TRBJ2-5|15|TRBV6-1
TGTGCCAGCATGCGGTGGACAGTAACTCAAGAGACCCAGTACTTC
CASMRWTVTQETQYF
>NA|TRBD1|TRBJ2-1|15|TRBV5-4
TGTGCCAGCAGGAAGACGGGACAGGTAGAGAATGAGCAGTTCTTC
CASRKTGQVENEQFF
>NA|NA|TRBJ2-1|13|TRBV27
TGTGCCAGCAGGACCGACCGCGGCAATGAGCAGTTCTTC
CASRTDRGNEQFF
>once|TRBD2|TRBJ2-1|15|TRBV2
TGTGCCAGCAGTGAAACGGGAGGTCCGAATAATGAGCAGTTCTTC
CASSETGGPNNEQFF
>NA|TRBD2|TRBJ2-5|15|TRBV6-1
TGTGCCAGCAGTGGAATAGCGGGAGGTGGGGAGACCCAGTACTTC
CASSGIAGGGETQYF
>NA|TRBD1|TRBJ1-5|16|TRBV28
TGTGCCAGCAGTTTGTCCCACAGGGGGCTGAATCAGCCCCAGCATTTT
CASSLSHRGLNQPQHF
>NA|TRBD2|TRBJ2-7|13|TRBV2
TGTGCCAGCAGGGGAGGGACTTCCTACGAGCAGTACTTC
CASRGGTSYEQYF
>once|NA|TRBJ1-1|13|TRBV9
TGTGCCAGCAGCGTAGTATGGAACACTGAAGCTTTCTTT
CASSVVWNTEAFF
>NA|TRBD2|TRBJ2-3|16|TRBV5-6
TGTGCCAGCAGCTACACTAGCGGGAGGGCCCTAGATACGCAGTATTTT
CASSYTSGRALDTQYF
>NA|NA|TRBJ2-7|14|TRBV5-6
TGTGCCAGCACCAAGACAGGACCCGCTTACGAGCAGTACTTC
CASTKTGPAYEQYF
>NA|NA|TRBJ1-2|12|TRBV29-1
TGCAGCGTTTTCCGGGGGGCAGGAGGCTACACCTTC
CSVFRGAGGYTF
>NA|TRBD2|TRBJ2-7|14|TRBV16
TGTGCCAGCAGCCTAAGCGGGAGGGCCCACGAGCAGTACTTC
CASSLSGRAHEQYF
>NA|TRBD1|TRBJ1-5|16|TRBV5-8
TGTGCCAGCAGCCGAAACCGGGACAGGGGGCATCAGCCCCAGCATTTT
CASSRNRDRGHQPQHF
>NA|NA|TRBJ2-1|14|TRBV27
TGTGCCAGCACTCCCGCAGGCTCCTACAATGAGCAGTTCTTC
CASTPAGSYNEQFF
>NA|NA|TRBJ2-7|14|TRBV28
TGTGCCACCATCGGGGGACCCCGAGCAGTCGAGCAGTACTTC
CATIGGPRAVEQYF
>NA|NA|TRBJ2-7|15|TRBV19
TGTGCCAGTAGTATAGTGAACGGACAAACCTACGAGCAGTACTTC
CASSIVNGQTYEQYF
>NA|TRBD1|TRBJ2-7|17|TRBV5-1
TGCGCCAGCAGCTTGGGGACAGGGGCAACCACGGCCTACGAGCAGTACTTC
CASSLGTGATTAYEQYF
>NA|NA|TRBJ2-1|14|TRBV28
TGTGCCAGCAGTTTATACAGTTCAGGCCATGAGCAGTTCTTC
CASSLYSSGHEQFF
>NA|NA|TRBJ2-3|15|TRBV10-3
TGTGCCATCAGTGAGCTGCTGACTTACGCAGATACGCAGTATTTT
CAISELLTYADTQYF
>NA|NA|TRBJ2-5|13|TRBV27
TGTGCCAGCAGTTTAAACAGGGAAGAGACCCAGTACTTC
CASSLNREETQYF
>NA|NA|TRBJ2-7|14|TRBV5-5
TGTGCCAGCACCGAAGAGGGTCGTTCCCACGAGCAGTACTTC
CASTEEGRSHEQYF
>NA|NA|TRBJ2-2|15|TRBV7-8
TGTGCCAGCAGCTTAGGATGGCCATCCGCCGGGGAGCTGTTTTTT
CASSLGWPSAGELFF
>NA|NA|TRBJ2-1|13|TRBV5-5
TGTGCCAGCAGCTTGGCGACGCGGAATGAGCAGTTCTTC
CASSLATRNEQFF
>few|NA|TRBJ1-2|13|TRBV5-4
TGTGCCAGCAGCGTGGAACAGGGTTTTGGCTACACCTTC
CASSVEQGFGYTF
>NA|NA|TRBJ2-3|15|TRBV5-1
TGCGCCAGCAGCTTGGGCGGGACTAGCACAGATACGCAGTATTTT
CASSLGGTSTDTQYF
>once|TRBD1|TRBJ2-3|16|TRBV10-3
TGTGCCATCAGTGCCCGGACAGGGCGGGGTTCGGATACGCAGTATTTT
CAISARTGRGSDTQYF
>NA|NA|TRBJ2-7|18|TRBV6-1
TGTGCCAGCAGTGTCTCCAGACAGGATATGTTTGCCTCCTACGAGCAGTACTTC
CASSVSRQDMFASYEQYF
>NA|NA|TRBJ2-7|14|TRBV4-1
TGCGCCAGCAGCCATCAGCGGACCTCCTACGAGCAGTACTTC
CASSHQRTSYEQYF
>NA|TRBD2|TRBJ2-7|16|TRBV27
TGTGCCAGCAGTTTCGTGGGGGAGGGCCTCACTTACGAGCAGTACTTC
CASSFVGEGLTYEQYF
>NA|TRBD2|TRBJ2-3|16|TRBV5-4
TGTGCCAGCAGCGCCGGACTAGCGGCCTTCACAGATACGCAGTATTTT
CASSAGLAAFTDTQYF
>NA|NA|TRBJ1-1|16|TRBV5-1
TGCGCCAGCAGCTTGGGCAGGGGAGGGATGAACACTGAAGCTTTCTTT
CASSLGRGGMNTEAFF
>once|TRBD2|TRBJ2-7|16|TRBV7-8
TGTGCCAGCAGCTCCGCCGGGACTAGCGGGAACTACGAGCAGTACTTC
CASSSAGTSGNYEQYF